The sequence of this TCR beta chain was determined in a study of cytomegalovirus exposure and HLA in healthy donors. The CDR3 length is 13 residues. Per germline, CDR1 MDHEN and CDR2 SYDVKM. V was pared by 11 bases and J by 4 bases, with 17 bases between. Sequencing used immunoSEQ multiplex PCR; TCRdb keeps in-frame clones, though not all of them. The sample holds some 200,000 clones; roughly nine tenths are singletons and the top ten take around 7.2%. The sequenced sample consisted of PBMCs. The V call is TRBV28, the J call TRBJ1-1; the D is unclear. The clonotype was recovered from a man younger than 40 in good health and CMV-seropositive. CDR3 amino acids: CASTRASSTEAFF. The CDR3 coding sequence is TGTGCCTCGACCCGGGCCTCAAGCACTGAAGCTTTCTTT. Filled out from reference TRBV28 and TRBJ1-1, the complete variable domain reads DVKVTQSSRYLVKRTGEKVFLECVQDMDHENMFWYRQDPGLGLRLIYFSYDVKMKEKGDIPEGYSVSREKKERFSLILESASTNQTSMYLCASTRASSTEAFFGQGTRLTVV.